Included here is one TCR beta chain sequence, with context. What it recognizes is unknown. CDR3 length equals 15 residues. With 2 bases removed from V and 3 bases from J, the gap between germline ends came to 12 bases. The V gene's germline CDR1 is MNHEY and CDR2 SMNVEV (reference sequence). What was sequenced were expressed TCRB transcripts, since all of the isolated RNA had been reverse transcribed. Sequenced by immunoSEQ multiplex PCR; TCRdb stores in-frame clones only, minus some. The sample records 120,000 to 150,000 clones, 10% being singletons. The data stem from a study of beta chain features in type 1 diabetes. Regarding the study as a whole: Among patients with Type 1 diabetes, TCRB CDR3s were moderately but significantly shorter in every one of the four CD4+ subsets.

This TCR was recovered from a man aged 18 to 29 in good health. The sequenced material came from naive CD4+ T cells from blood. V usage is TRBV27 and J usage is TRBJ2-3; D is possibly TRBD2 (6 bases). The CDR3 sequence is CASSLGGFGTDTQYF. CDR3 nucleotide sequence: TGTGCCAGCAGTTTAGGAGGGTTTGGGACAGATACGCAGTATTTT.